The T cell receptor (beta chain) under discussion was sequenced for a study of cytomegalovirus exposure and HLA in healthy donors. Though nominally healthy at sampling, donors likely had unrecorded immune exposures. Researchers ran the PCR with 60 Vbeta and 13 Jbeta primers. Assay used: immunoSEQ multiplex PCR; TCRdb lists only in-frame clones, some missing. The table has 90,000 to 130,000 clones, around 88% seen once; the top ten hold around 1.9%. In germline, CDR1 is MNHNY, CDR2 SVGAGI (reference sequence). This CDR3 is built from 14 residues. Deletions cut 2 bases from V and 3 bases from J, with 8 bases between. Note on this clone: Its antigen is unidentified.

Study-wide findings and caveats: Cytomegalovirus-associated TCR beta chains were listed, numbering 164. Sequencing probably produced one cluster of sequence variants that were highly shared.

The clonotype was recovered from a man between 35 and 55 years old in good health and CMV-seronegative. What was sequenced was PBMCs. This chain uses TRBV6-6 with TRBJ1-5, with D possibly TRBD1 on 6 matching bases. The DNA for the CDR3 is TGTGCCAGCAGTTACGGGACACCCAATCAGCCCCAGCATTTT. As protein: CASSYGTPNQPQHF.